The 5 T cell receptor beta chains listed next were all sequenced from one sample in a study of persistence of HIV-infected CD4 T cells. An overlapping HIV-1 Gag peptide pool stimulated these cells at 1 ug/peptide/mL. CD40L/CD69 double-negative CD45RO-high memory CD4+ T cells were collected. This was the immunoSEQ version 4 assay in survey mode. Data came from immunoSEQ multiplex PCR; TCRdb stores just in-frame clones and leaves some out. The sample has approximately 65,000 clones, 65% to 75% seen once. Antigen specificity for these receptors is unknown. The material sequenced was CD4+ T cells sorted from PBMCs after approximately 18-hour stimulation, taken from a patient who received antiretroviral therapy. All receptors derive from an adult man with HIV who was CMV-seropositive.

The chain joins TRBV5-1 to TRBJ1-2, with 8 bases aligning to TRBD1. Trimming cost V 4 bases and J 4 bases; bases outside gene matches: 18. CDR3 length: 18 residues. Per the germline V gene, CDR1 is SGHRS and CDR2 is YFSETQ. CDR3 nucleotide sequence: TGCGCCAGCAGCACGGGGACAGGTGGGGATTCGGGGGCCTATGGCTACACCTTC. Its protein is CASSTGTGGDSGAYGYTF.

This clone is labeled medium-sized. V is TRBV10-3 and J is TRBJ2-7; TRBD2 might be the D (6 bases). The CDR3 spans 11 residues. V was trimmed by 8 bases and J by 5 bases, leaving 10 bases between them. In germline, CDR1 is ENHRY, CDR2 SYGVKD. CDR3 coding DNA: TGTGCCATCGGGGGGACCAACGAGCAGTACTTC. Translating it yields CAIGGTNEQYF.

This clone was detected a few times. This chain links TRBV3-1 (or the pseudogene TRBV3-2) with TRBJ2-2, with D perhaps matching TRBD2 (6 bases). The CDR3 extends over 14 amino acids. V shed 8 bases and J shed 1 base, with 11 bases lying between them. Germline CDR1 is LGHDT and CDR2 is YNNKEL (reference sequence). The CDR3 protein is CASQRRENTGELFF. The CDR3 DNA reads as TGTGCCAGCCAACGGCGGGAGAACACCGGGGAGCTGTTTTTT.

The chain has TRBV6-1 and TRBJ1-2, with D possibly matching TRBD1 (5 bases). This CDR3 is built from 14 residues. CDR1 and CDR2 from the germline V gene are MNHNS and SASEGT. Between the trimmed V and J ends, which lost 0 bases and 2 bases, there was a span of 7 bases. As DNA, the CDR3 is TGTGCCAGCAGTGAAGCATGGGGGAACTATGGCTACACCTTC. This gives the protein CASSEAWGNYGYTF.

The V and J genes are TRBV5-6 and TRBJ2-1; D is perhaps TRBD1 or TRBD2 (5 bases each). Germline assignment: CDR1 SGHDT and CDR2 YYEEEE. V dropped 2 bases and J dropped 4 bases, with 13 bases sitting between them. This CDR3 region has 15 residues. The CDR3 coding sequence is TGTGCCAGCAGCTTAGGCAGAGGGGTTTACAATGAGCAGTTCTTC. Translating it yields CASSLGRGVYNEQFF.